This T cell receptor (beta chain) was identified during a study of T cells in Graves' hyperthyroidism and ophthalmopathy. General study findings and limits: Blood also held most thyroid clonotypes expanded beyond 0.001.

This clonotype was detected many times. Its antigen is unidentified. Using RNA transcripts as the source, TCR beta CDR3 regions were amplified. Initially, a first-round RT-PCR of the TCR CDR3 employed the HTBI primer set. MiXCR, run by TCRdb on the multiplex PCR reads, gives a single entry per CDR3 protein. The sample carries approximately 590,000 distinct CDR3 sequences, 46% recorded once. V lost 6 bases to trimming and J lost 5 bases, with 13 bases between them. The CDR3 is 13 residues long. Sequencing was done on a sample of peripheral blood or thyroid tissue (not recorded which). The gene calls are TRBV12-3 or TRBV12-4 and TRBJ2-5; D remains ambiguous. This clonotype was sampled from a young woman with Graves' hyperthyroidism. The CDR3 here is CASRPVVGETQYF. The CDR3, as DNA: TGTGCCAGCAGGCCAGTAGTGGGGGAGACCCAGTACTTC.